This TCR beta chain was sequenced in a study of siplizumab effects on memory and regulatory T cells. Overall study results and limits: On average, under 75% of mappable alloreactive CD4+ clones were Treg-derived under siplizumab, against 25% to 30% in controls.

The CDR3 spans 15 residues. V was pared by 1 base and J by 0 bases, with 7 bases between. CDR1 and CDR2 from the germline V gene are SGHDN and FVKESK. This table comes from immunoSEQ multiplex PCR, and its TCRdb copy is limited to in-frame clones, with some not included. Among about 97,000 clones, 80% to 95% were seen once, and the ten largest hold around 12%. Only a few counts were recorded for this clone. Its target is not known. This sequence joins TRBV14 and TRBJ1-5; no firm D call. The sequencing input was non-Treg CD4+ T cells sorted from blood. This TCR came from a human donor in good health. The CDR3 spells CASSQAGNSNQPQHF. As DNA, the CDR3 is TGTGCCAGCAGCCAAGCTGGGAATAGCAATCAGCCCCAGCATTTT.